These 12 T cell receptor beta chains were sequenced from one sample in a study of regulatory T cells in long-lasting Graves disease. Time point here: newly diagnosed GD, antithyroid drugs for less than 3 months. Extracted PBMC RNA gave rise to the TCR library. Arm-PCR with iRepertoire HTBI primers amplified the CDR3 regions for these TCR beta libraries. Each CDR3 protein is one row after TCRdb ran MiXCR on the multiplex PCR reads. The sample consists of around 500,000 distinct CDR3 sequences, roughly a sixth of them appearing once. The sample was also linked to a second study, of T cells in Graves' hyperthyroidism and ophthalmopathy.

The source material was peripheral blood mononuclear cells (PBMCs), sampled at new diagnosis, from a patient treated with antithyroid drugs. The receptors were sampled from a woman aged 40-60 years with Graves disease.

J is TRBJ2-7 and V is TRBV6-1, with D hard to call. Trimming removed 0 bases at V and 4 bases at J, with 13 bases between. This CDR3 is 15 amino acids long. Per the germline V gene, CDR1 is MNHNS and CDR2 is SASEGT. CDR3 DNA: TGTGCCAGCAGTGAAGCGTTTGGAATCTCTTACGAGCAGTACTTC. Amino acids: CASSEAFGISYEQYF.

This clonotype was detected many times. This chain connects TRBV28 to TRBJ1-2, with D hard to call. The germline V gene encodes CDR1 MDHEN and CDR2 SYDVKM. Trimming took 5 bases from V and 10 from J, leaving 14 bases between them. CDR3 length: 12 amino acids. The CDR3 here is CASSLATGTYTF. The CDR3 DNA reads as TGTGCCAGCAGTCTCGCTACGGGAACCTACACCTTC.

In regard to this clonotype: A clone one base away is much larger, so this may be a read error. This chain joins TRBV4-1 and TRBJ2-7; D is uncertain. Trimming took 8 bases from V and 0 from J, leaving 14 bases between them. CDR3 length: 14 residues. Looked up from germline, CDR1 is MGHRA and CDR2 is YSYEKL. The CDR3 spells CASGVGPSSYEQYF. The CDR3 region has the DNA TGCGCCAGCGGCGTAGGGCCAAGCTCCTACGAGCAGTACTTC.

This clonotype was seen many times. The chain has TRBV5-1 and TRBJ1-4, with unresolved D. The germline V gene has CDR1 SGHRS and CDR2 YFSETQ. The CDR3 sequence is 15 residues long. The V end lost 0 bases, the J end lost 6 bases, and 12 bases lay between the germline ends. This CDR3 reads CASSLGGGPDEKLFF. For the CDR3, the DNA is TGCGCCAGCAGCTTGGGTGGCGGACCGGATGAAAAACTGTTTTTT.

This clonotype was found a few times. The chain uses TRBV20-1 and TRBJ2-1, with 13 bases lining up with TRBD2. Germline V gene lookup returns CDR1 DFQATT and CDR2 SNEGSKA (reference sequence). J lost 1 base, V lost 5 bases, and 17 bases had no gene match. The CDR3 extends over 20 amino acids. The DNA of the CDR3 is TGCAGTGCTGACGGAATTACCGGGACTAGCGGGGCGGGATCCTACAATGAGCAGTTCTTC. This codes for CSADGITGTSGAGSYNEQFF.

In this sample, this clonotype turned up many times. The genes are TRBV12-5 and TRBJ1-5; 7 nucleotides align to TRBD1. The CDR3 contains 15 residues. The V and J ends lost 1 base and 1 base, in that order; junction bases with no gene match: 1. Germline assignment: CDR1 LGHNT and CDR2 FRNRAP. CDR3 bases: TGTGCTAGTGGTTTGGGACAGGGAAGCAATCAGCCCCAGCATTTT. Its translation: CASGLGQGSNQPQHF.

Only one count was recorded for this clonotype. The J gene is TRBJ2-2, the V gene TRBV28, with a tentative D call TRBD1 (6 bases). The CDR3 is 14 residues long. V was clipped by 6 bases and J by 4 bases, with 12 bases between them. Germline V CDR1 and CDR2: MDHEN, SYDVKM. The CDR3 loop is CASRGQISTGELFF. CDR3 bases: TGTGCCAGCAGAGGACAGATCTCCACCGGGGAGCTGTTTTTT.

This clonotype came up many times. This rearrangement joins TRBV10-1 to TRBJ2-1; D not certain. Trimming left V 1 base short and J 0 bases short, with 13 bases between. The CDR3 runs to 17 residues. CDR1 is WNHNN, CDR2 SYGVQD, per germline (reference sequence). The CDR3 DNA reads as TGCGCCAGCAGTGAGTGGCAGGATCCTAGCTCCTACAATGAGCAGTTCTTC. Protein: CASSEWQDPSSYNEQFF.

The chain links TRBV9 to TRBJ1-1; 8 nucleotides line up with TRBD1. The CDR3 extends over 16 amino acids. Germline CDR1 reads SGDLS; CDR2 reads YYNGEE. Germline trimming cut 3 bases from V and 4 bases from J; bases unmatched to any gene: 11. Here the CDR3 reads CASSAPRQGSSTEAFF. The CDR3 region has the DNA TGTGCCAGCAGCGCCCCTAGACAGGGGTCCTCCACTGAAGCTTTCTTT.

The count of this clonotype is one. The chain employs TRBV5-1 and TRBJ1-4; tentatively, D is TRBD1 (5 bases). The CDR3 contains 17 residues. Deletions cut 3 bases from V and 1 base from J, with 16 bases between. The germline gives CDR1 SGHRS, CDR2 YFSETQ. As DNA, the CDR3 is TGCGCCAGCAGCTCTTCTCCTGGACAACTAACTAATGAAAAACTGTTTTTT. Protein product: CASSSSPGQLTNEKLFF.

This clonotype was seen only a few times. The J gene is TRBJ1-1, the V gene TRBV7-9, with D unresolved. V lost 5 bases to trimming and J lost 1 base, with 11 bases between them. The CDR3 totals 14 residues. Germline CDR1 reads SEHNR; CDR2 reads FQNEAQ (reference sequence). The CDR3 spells CASSPATPNTEAFF. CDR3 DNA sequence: TGTGCCAGCAGCCCAGCTACCCCGAACACTGAAGCTTTCTTT.

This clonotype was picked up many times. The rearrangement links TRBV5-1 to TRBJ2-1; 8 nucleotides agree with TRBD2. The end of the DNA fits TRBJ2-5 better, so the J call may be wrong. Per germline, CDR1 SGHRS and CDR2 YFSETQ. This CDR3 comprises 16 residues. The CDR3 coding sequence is TGCGCCAGCAGCCCATTACCGGGAGGGATGGGAGAGACCCAGTACTTC. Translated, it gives CASSPLPGGMGETQYF.